This T cell receptor (beta chain) appears in the sequencing data of a study of blood T cell repertoires in COVID-19. The method was immunoSEQ multiplex PCR; TCRdb's version includes in-frame clones alone and lacks a portion of them. The table records under 100,000 clones, about nine tenths of them present only once. This clone was seen just once. In germline, CDR1 is LGHDT, CDR2 YNNKEL (reference sequence). The CDR3 spans 17 residues. After removal of 4 bases from V and 4 bases from J, the junction contained 13 bases not matched to a gene. The sequence derives from a woman in her seventies with acute or convalescent COVID-19. Source material: peripheral blood. The chain employs TRBV3-1 (or the pseudogene TRBV3-2) and TRBJ1-2; 9 bases are a match to TRBD1. The CDR3 region has the DNA TGTGCCAGCAGCCGAACCGGGACAGGGCGGTCCGGCTATGGCTACACCTTC. It specifies CASSRTGTGRSGYGYTF.